This T cell receptor beta chain was captured by sequencing in a study of T cells in Graves' hyperthyroidism and ophthalmopathy. This clonotype was seen only once. Amplification of TCR beta CDR3 regions was performed using RNA transcripts as template. Initially, a first-round RT-PCR of the TCR CDR3 employed the HTBI primer set. TCRdb passed the multiplex PCR reads through MiXCR, listing each CDR3 protein once. The sample has about 46,000 distinct CDR3 sequences, about half seen once. The CDR3 sequence is 12 residues long. The germline V gene encodes CDR1 SQVTM and CDR2 ANQGSEA. Sequencing used peripheral blood or thyroid tissue (not recorded which). The sequence was obtained from a woman in her 50s with Graves' hyperthyroidism. The chain carries TRBV29-1 and TRBJ1-2; 8 nucleotides align to TRBD1. CDR3 coding DNA: TGCAGTTCCAGGGGGCCCAACTATGGCTACACCTTC. Its protein product is CSSRGPNYGYTF. The full variable domain, completed using reference TRBV29-1 and TRBJ1-2, is SAVISQKPSRDICQRGTSLTIQCQVDSQVTMMFWYRQQPGQSLTLIATANQGSEATYESGFVIDKFPISRPNLTFSTLTVSNMSPEDSSIYLCSSRGPNYGYTFGSGTRLTVV.